This TCR beta chain derives from a study of blood T cell repertoires in COVID-19. Study-level information: The United States, Italy and Spain provided the acute and convalescent COVID-19 samples. The analysed material was cDNA or gDNA that came from T cells, B-cell-depleted T cells, or PBMCs.

The CDR3 is 13 amino acids. The germline gives CDR1 SGHNT, CDR2 YYREEE (reference sequence). V lost 4 bases to trimming and J lost 2 bases; unmatched junction nucleotides: 3. This clone appeared a single time. The authors' processing: For nucleated cells, counts were estimated from reference gene primer amplification. Produced via immunoSEQ multiplex PCR; TCRdb's table is partial and in-frame only. Clonal size and the V and J genes are those of that table, whereas D and trimming came from the DNA. The profile shows 55,000 to 65,000 clones, approximately 86% of them singletons. Sequencing was done on a sample of peripheral blood. The chain links TRBV5-4 to TRBJ2-7, with 7 positions matching TRBD1. The receptor was isolated from a human donor with acute or convalescent COVID-19. The donor label of this sample is uncertain. The CDR3 DNA follows: TGTGCCAGCAGCAGGGGGCCGCCCTACGAGCAGTACTTC. This sequence encodes CASSRGPPYEQYF. The whole variable domain, remainder taken from reference TRBV5-4 and TRBJ2-7, is ETGVTQSPTHLIKTRGQQVTLRCSSQSGHNTVSWYQQALGQGPQFIFQYYREEENGRGNFPPRFSGLQFPNYSSELNVNALELDDSALYLCASSRGPPYEQYFGPGTRLTVT.